This T cell receptor (beta chain) was profiled in a study of STAT5B mutations in CD4+ large granular lymphocyte leukemia. Study-wide points: Top patient clones used TRBV06 genes more often: 8/27 versus 2/35 in controls. Without HLA matching, higher CD4+ than CD8+ T-LGLL clonality could reflect small sample size.

Germline V CDR1 and CDR2: KGHSH, LQKENI. The CDR3 is 17 residues long. The trim removed 2 bases at V and 5 bases at J, leaving 10 bases unmatched. Concerning this clone: The antigen remains undetermined.

The method was immunoSEQ multiplex PCR; TCRdb's version includes in-frame clones alone and lacks a portion of them. The sample records about 33,000 clones, roughly 72% being singletons. The chain is built from TRBV18 and TRBJ2-7; 12 nucleotides agree with TRBD2. The receptor's source is a human donor in good health. Source material: CD4+ T cells from blood buffy coats. The CDR3 protein is CASSPFPTSGGSHEQYF. As DNA, the CDR3 is TGTGCCAGCTCACCATTCCCGACTAGCGGGGGCTCTCACGAGCAGTACTTC.